Reported below is one T cell receptor (beta chain). The antigen is undetermined. The CDR3 sequence is 13 residues long. V was trimmed by 3 bases and J by 7 bases, leaving 12 bases between them. CDR1 is LGHNA, CDR2 YNFKEQ, per germline. This sample was included in a study of T cell responses to AZD1222 COVID-19 vaccine. Clones were read by immunoSEQ multiplex PCR, and TCRdb kept only the in-frame ones, dropping some. The sample has 100,000 or so clones; about four fifths are singletons. Study-level findings and limits: It should be noted that donors were predominantly white British and more often female, and clonal diversity was possibly underestimated.

The origin of this receptor is an adult in good health. The starting material was peripheral blood, obtained on day 0 of AZD1222 vaccination. The chain uses TRBV4-2 and TRBJ1-2; D perhaps matches TRBD1 (5 bases). CDR3 region: CASSQAGAPGYTF. CDR3 nucleotides: TGTGCCAGCAGCCAGGCCGGGGCCCCTGGCTACACCTTC.